This T cell receptor beta chain was sequenced for a study of blood T cells in healthy people across ages. CDR1 is SGHVS and CDR2 is FQNEAQ in the germline V gene. The CDR3 loop spans 16 amino acids. PCR was performed a second time for about 6 to 11 cycles using a sample-barcoded 5' primer and a J-beta primer mix. TCRdb passed the 5' RACE reads through MiXCR, listing each CDR3 protein once. The sample records hundreds of thousands of distinct CDR3 sequences, 40% to 50% being singletons. Turning to this clonotype: Sequence at one end of the junction differs from germline and may be a read error.

The TCR sequence derives from a man in his sixties in good health. The rearrangement links TRBV7-8 to TRBJ2-2; 12 bases are shared with TRBD2. The sample was blood. CDR3 protein: CASSPTSGSPTGELFF. CDR3 DNA sequence: TGCGCCAGCAGCCCGACTAGCGGGAGTCCTACCGGGGAGCTGTTTTTT.